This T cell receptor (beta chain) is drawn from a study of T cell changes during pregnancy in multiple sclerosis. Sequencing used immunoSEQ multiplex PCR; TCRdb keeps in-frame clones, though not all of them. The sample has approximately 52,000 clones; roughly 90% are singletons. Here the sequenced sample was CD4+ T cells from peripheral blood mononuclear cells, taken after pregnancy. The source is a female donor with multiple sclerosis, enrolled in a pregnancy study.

CDR3 in DNA: TGTGCCAGCAGGCCATTGGGGGCGGGGGTGGCGAACTATGGCTACACCTTC. It is translated as CASRPLGAGVANYGYTF. The chain combines TRBV2 with TRBJ1-2, with D tentatively TRBD1 (6 bases). Trimming took off 6 bases at V and 2 bases at J, with 22 bases between the two ends. The CDR3 runs 17 residues. The germline V gene encodes CDR1 SNHLY and CDR2 FYNNEI.